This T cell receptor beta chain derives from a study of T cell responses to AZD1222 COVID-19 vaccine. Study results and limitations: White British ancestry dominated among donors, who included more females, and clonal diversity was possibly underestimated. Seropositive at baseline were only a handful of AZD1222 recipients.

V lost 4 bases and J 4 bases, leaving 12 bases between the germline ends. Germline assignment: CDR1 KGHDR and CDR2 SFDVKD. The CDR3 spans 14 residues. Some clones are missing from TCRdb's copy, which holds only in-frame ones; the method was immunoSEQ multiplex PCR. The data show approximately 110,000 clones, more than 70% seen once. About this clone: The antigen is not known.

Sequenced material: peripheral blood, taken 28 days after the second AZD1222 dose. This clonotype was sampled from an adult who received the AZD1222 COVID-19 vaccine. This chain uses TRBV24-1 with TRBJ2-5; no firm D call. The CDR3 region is CATSEPPPRETQYF. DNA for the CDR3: TGTGCCACCAGTGAGCCCCCGCCTCGAGAGACCCAGTACTTC.